This record concerns one TCR beta chain sequence. Its antigen remains unknown. This specimen comes from a study of response to subunit inactivated influenza vaccine. Study-wide results and limits: Authors suggested few new T cells are recruited by each seasonal influenza vaccination.

The germline V gene encodes CDR1 SGHDT and CDR2 YYEEEE. The CDR3 extends over 15 amino acids. The ends lost 4 bases at V and 3 bases at J; junction bases unmatched: 6. One entry per CDR3 protein results from TCRdb running MiXCR on the RT-PCR reads. The data contain about 480,000 distinct CDR3 sequences, roughly 27% of them singletons. The sequencing used CD4+ T cells sorted from PBMCs, collected roughly 5 days after vaccination. The source of this sequence is a man between 45 and 60 years old who received an inactivated influenza vaccine. J is TRBJ2-2 and V is TRBV5-6; 7 bases are shared with TRBD1. The CDR3 spells CASSRVDRDTGELFF. The DNA of the CDR3 is TGTGCCAGCAGCCGGGTCGACAGGGACACCGGGGAGCTGTTTTTT.